This T cell receptor beta chain came from a study of blood T cell repertoires in COVID-19. Study-wide context: Acute and convalescent COVID-19 samples came from the United States, Italy and Spain. PBMCs, B-cell-depleted T cells, or T cells were the source of the cDNA or gDNA that made up the material.

Per the study methods: Researchers report that nucleated cell counts were estimated from reference gene primer amplification. The data were produced by immunoSEQ multiplex PCR, yet TCRdb's version contains in-frame clones alone and is incomplete. That table is the source of V, J and clone size, and D and trimming were worked out from the DNA. The table lists more than 110,000 clones, about 88% of them singletons. CDR1 is MDHEN and CDR2 is SYDVKM in the germline V gene. Trimming shortened V by 5 bases and J by 7 bases, and 11 bases separated the two germline ends. The CDR3 is 12 residues long. The origin of this receptor is a man aged 50-59 years with active or convalescent COVID-19. Sequenced: peripheral blood. This chain joins TRBV28 and TRBJ1-2, with D possibly TRBD1 on 6 matching bases. CDR3 amino acids: CASSTGTLGYTF. CDR3 sequence (DNA): TGTGCCAGCAGTACAGGGACGCTTGGCTACACCTTC.